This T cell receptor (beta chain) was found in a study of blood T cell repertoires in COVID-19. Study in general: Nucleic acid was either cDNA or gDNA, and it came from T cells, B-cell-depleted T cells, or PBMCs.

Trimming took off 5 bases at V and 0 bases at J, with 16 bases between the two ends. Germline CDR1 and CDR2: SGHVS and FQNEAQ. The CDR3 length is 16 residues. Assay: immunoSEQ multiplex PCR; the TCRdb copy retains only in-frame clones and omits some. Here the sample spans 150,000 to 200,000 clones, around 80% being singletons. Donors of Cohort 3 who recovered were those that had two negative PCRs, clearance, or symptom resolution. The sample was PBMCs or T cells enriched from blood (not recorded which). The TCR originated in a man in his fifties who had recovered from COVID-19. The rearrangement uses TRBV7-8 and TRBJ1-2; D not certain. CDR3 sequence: CASSPTHTITNYGYTF. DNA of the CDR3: TGTGCCAGCAGCCCAACCCACACTATAACTAACTATGGCTACACCTTC.